The clone carrying this T cell receptor (beta chain) was counted between two and nine times. Antigen unknown. TCRdb re-analysed the 5' RACE reads in MiXCR, keeping a single row per CDR3 protein. The sample shows a few hundred thousand distinct CDR3 sequences, about 4% of them seen only once. This entry is derived from a study of T cells after yellow fever vaccination. CDR3 length equals 14 residues. V was pared by 2 bases and J by 6 bases, with 11 bases between. Germline V gene lookup returns CDR1 SEHNR and CDR2 FQNEAQ (reference sequence). Findings and caveats of the study: Subsequent to the booster, the majority of primary-vaccination clones reappeared (around 96% CD4, roughly 90% CD8). By day 5 rather than day 15, the secondary response had peaked, though it was weaker.

Specimen: PBMCs, collected 5 days after the yellow fever booster vaccination. The clonotype was recovered from a man aged 18 to 30 who received the YFV17D yellow fever vaccine. V gene TRBV7-9 combines with J gene TRBJ2-1; D is unresolved. This CDR3 reads CASSLLLSLNEQFF. For the CDR3, the DNA is TGTGCCAGCAGCTTATTATTGTCCCTCAATGAGCAGTTCTTC.